In its sample, the clone carrying this TCR beta chain was seen once. There are 13 residues in the CDR3. The germline gives CDR1 SNHLY, CDR2 FYNNEI. The V segment lost 10 bases and the J segment 1 base; nucleotides outside the gene matches: 6. The data belong to a study of cytotoxic CD8 clonotypes in ibrutinib-treated CLL. Some clones are missing from TCRdb's copy, which holds only in-frame ones; the method was immunoSEQ multiplex PCR. This sample carries about 57,000 clones, 55% to 65% of them seen once, and the ten largest clones take approximately 20%. The chain combines TRBV2 with TRBJ1-1; 7 bases are shared with TRBD1. The input for sequencing was PBMCs, taken after 24 months of ibrutinib treatment. This sequence originates from a human donor with chronic lymphocytic leukemia. CDR3 bases: TGTGCCACTTCCGGGACAGCGAACACTGAAGCTTTCTTT. Its translation: CATSGTANTEAFF.